The 30 T cell receptor beta chains reported below all come from one sample, sequenced in a study of blood T cell repertoires in COVID-19. Data came from immunoSEQ multiplex PCR; TCRdb stores just in-frame clones and leaves some out. The repertoire holds over 250,000 clones, roughly 85% seen once, with 4.5% to 6% in the top ten. Sequenced sample: peripheral blood. The receptor source for this set is a man aged 45-65 years with active or convalescent COVID-19.

A remark on this clone: One end of the junction does not line up with germline, which may come from a read error. The chain has TRBV10-3 and TRBJ2-7, with 7 nucleotides matching TRBD1. CDR3 size: 12 residues. The germline V gene encodes CDR1 ENHRY and CDR2 SYGVKD. CDR3 coding DNA: TGTGCCATCAGGGAGTCAGGGGGCGAGCAGTACTTC. Translation: CAIRESGGEQYF.

The chain employs TRBV7-8 and TRBJ2-7; D gene ambiguous. V gave up 0 bases and J gave up 4 bases, with 13 bases separating them. This CDR3 region has 15 residues. The germline CDR1 and CDR2 sequences are SGHVS and FQNEAQ. As DNA, the CDR3 is TGTGCCAGCAGCTTAGCCGGCGAGGTTTTTTACGAGCAGTACTTC. It translates to CASSLAGEVFYEQYF.

The chain's CDR3 is CASSLNTHSGETQYF. The CDR3 DNA reads TGTGCCAGCAGCTTAAACACACACAGTGGGGAGACCCAGTACTTC. The rearrangement joins TRBV7-2 to TRBJ2-5; no firm D call. V gave up 2 bases and J gave up 5 bases, with 15 bases separating them. CDR1 and CDR2 from the germline V gene are SGHTA and FQGNSA. The CDR3 totals 15 residues. The full variable domain, in which reference TRBV7-2 and TRBJ2-5 provide the parts outside the CDR3, is GAGVSQSPSNKVTEKGKDVELRCDPISGHTALYWYRQSLGQGLEFLIYFQGNSAPDKSGLPSDRFSAERTGGSVSTLTIQRTQQEDSAVYLCASSLNTHSGETQYFGPGTRLLVL.

The chain carries TRBV19 and TRBJ2-7; 10 nucleotides match TRBD1. CDR3 length equals 13 residues. Germline trimming cut 6 bases from V and 6 bases from J; bases unmatched to any gene: 5. CDR1 and CDR2 from the germline V gene are LNHDA and SQIVND (reference sequence). The CDR3 reads CASSQGQGSEQYF. CDR3 in DNA: TGTGCCAGTAGCCAGGGACAGGGGAGCGAGCAGTACTTC.

The chain uses TRBV24-1 and TRBJ2-2, with D tentatively TRBD1 (5 bases). The germline CDR1 and CDR2 sequences are KGHDR and SFDVKD. The germline V and J ends were trimmed by 6 bases and 8 bases, with 15 bases remaining between them. The CDR3 contains 14 residues. The DNA for the CDR3 is TGTGCCACCAGTTGGGGCAGGGCATCGGGGGAGCTGTTTTTT. Translating it yields CATSWGRASGELFF.

This chain links TRBV19 with TRBJ1-1, with D maybe TRBD1 (5 bases). Trimming cost V 5 bases and J 4 bases, with 20 bases left between them. This CDR3 is built from 16 residues. Per germline, CDR1 LNHDA and CDR2 SQIVND (reference sequence). The CDR3 here is CASSSRDMVVGTEAFF. Written as DNA, the CDR3 is TGTGCCAGTAGTTCCAGGGATATGGTCGTCGGCACTGAAGCTTTCTTT.

This clone was observed a few times. The rearrangement links TRBV3-1 (or the pseudogene TRBV3-2) to TRBJ1-5; perhaps TRBD1 as D (6 bases). This CDR3 is 15 amino acids long. The germline V and J ends were trimmed by 4 bases and 5 bases, with 15 bases remaining between them. Germline CDR1 reads LGHDT; CDR2 reads YNNKEL (reference sequence). The CDR3 region is CASSPGAGAHQPQHF. Here the CDR3 DNA reads TGTGCCAGCAGCCCCGGGGCGGGGGCCCATCAGCCCCAGCATTTT.

V is TRBV4-1 and J is TRBJ2-1; D possibly corresponds to TRBD1 (7 bases). Trimming took 2 bases from V and 4 from J, leaving 15 bases between them. The length of the CDR3 is 16 residues. Germline CDR1 and CDR2: MGHRA and YSYEKL. The chain's CDR3 is CASSQQGGVRYNEQFF. CDR3 sequence (DNA): TGCGCCAGCAGCCAACAGGGGGGAGTCAGGTACAATGAGCAGTTCTTC.

The chain couples TRBV28 to TRBJ2-7; 9 bases fit TRBD2. CDR1 is MDHEN, CDR2 SYDVKM, per germline. The CDR3 runs 16 residues. Trimming took 6 bases from V and 0 from J; bases not matched to a gene: 9. The CDR3 is CASRPKREVLSYEQYF. The CDR3 nucleotides read TGTGCCAGCAGACCAAAGCGGGAGGTCCTCTCCTACGAGCAGTACTTC.

There are a few counts of this clone. This chain connects TRBV10-1 to TRBJ1-4; TRBD1 matches at 8 bases. The V segment lost 10 bases and the J segment 7 bases; nucleotides outside the gene matches: 8. Germline assignment: CDR1 WNHNN and CDR2 SYGVQD (reference sequence). The length of the CDR3 is 13 residues. The CDR3 region has the DNA TGCGCCATCGACGACAGGGGTGGTGAAAAACTGTTTTTT. This translates into CAIDDRGGEKLFF.

The chain combines TRBV5-1 with TRBJ1-1, with D possibly being TRBD1 (5 bases). Germline CDR1 and CDR2: SGHRS and YFSETQ. The ends were cut back, 4 bases at V and 3 bases at J, with 19 bases in the middle. The CDR3 runs to 16 residues. The CDR3 protein is CASSPPTPGGDTEAFF. Here the CDR3 DNA reads TGCGCCAGCAGCCCGCCGACCCCGGGAGGGGACACTGAAGCTTTCTTT.

The chain uses TRBV27 and TRBJ2-2; 8 nucleotides agree with TRBD2. The CDR3 has 15 amino acids. Germline CDR1 and CDR2: MNHEY and SMNVEV (reference sequence). With V trimmed by 8 bases and J by 6 bases, 11 bases remained unmatched. The CDR3 DNA reads as TGTGCCAGCGGGGGGCCCGGGAGGGCGGCCGGGGAGCTGTTTTTT. It yields the protein CASGGPGRAAGELFF.

This clone was seen only a few times. The chain uses TRBV18 and TRBJ2-3; D not resolved. V was clipped by 8 bases and J by 0 bases, with 15 bases between them. In germline, CDR1 is KGHSH, CDR2 LQKENI. This CDR3 region has 15 residues. The CDR3 coding sequence is TGTGCCAGCCGTGGTGGTGGCAGGAGCACAGATACGCAGTATTTT. As protein: CASRGGGRSTDTQYF.

This rearrangement joins TRBV5-1 to TRBJ2-7; a possible D gene is TRBD2 (6 bases). Trimming took 3 bases from V and 3 from J, leaving 13 bases between them. Germline loops: CDR1 SGHRS, CDR2 YFSETQ. The CDR3 is made up of 14 amino acids. In DNA form, the CDR3 reads TGCGCCAGCAGCTCAGGGACTGCTAACTACGAGCAGTACTTC. Protein: CASSSGTANYEQYF.

The chain combines TRBV2 with TRBJ2-7; TRBD2 aligns across 10 bases. With 7 bases clipped from V and 6 bases from J, the junction kept 9 bases outside the gene matches. The CDR3 is 14 residues long. Germline CDR1 and CDR2: SNHLY and FYNNEI. The CDR3 reads CASKGAGGLLEQYF. The CDR3, as DNA: TGTGCCAGCAAGGGAGCGGGAGGGCTGCTCGAGCAGTACTTC.

The CDR3 reads CASSLPGANYGYTF. DNA of the CDR3: TGTGCCAGCAGTTTACCCGGAGCTAACTATGGCTACACCTTC. This chain uses TRBV28 with TRBJ1-2; D gene uncertain. Germline V gives CDR1 MDHEN, CDR2 SYDVKM. The CDR3 length is 14 residues. V lost 2 bases and J lost 0, with 7 bases in between.

The V gene is TRBV6-5, the J gene TRBJ1-5; D remains ambiguous. The CDR3 is made up of 14 amino acids. Deletions cut 4 bases from V and 1 base from J, with 8 bases between. The V gene's germline CDR1 is MNHEY and CDR2 SVGAGI. CDR3 sequence: CASSSGESNQPQHF. DNA for the CDR3: TGTGCCAGCAGTTCTGGGGAGAGCAATCAGCCCCAGCATTTT.

The chain is built from TRBV11-2 and TRBJ1-1; D gene ambiguous. V lost 4 bases to trimming and J lost 3 bases, with 15 bases between them. Germline V gene lookup returns CDR1 SGHAT and CDR2 FQNNGV. The CDR3 extends over 15 amino acids. The CDR3 spells CASSSPSGKYTEAFF. CDR3 DNA: TGTGCCAGCAGCTCCCCGTCGGGTAAATACACTGAAGCTTTCTTT.

CDR3: CASSSRLAGGGDTQYF. The CDR3 DNA reads TGTGCCAGCAGCTCTCGACTAGCGGGAGGTGGGGATACGCAGTATTTT. The genes are TRBV7-8 and TRBJ2-3, with TRBD2 identical over 13 bases. CDR1 SGHVS and CDR2 FQNEAQ come from the germline V gene. V was pared by 4 bases and J by 6 bases, with 7 bases of the junction left unmatched. The CDR3 contains 16 residues.

The V and J genes are TRBV5-1 and TRBJ1-2; TRBD1 might be the D (5 bases). The CDR3 contains 16 residues. The V and J ends lost 1 base and 0 bases respectively, with 13 bases between them. Germline CDR1 reads SGHRS; CDR2 reads YFSETQ. CDR3 sequence (DNA): TGCGCCAGCAGCTTGAGCGACAGCACCACTAACTATGGCTACACCTTC. Translated, it gives CASSLSDSTTNYGYTF.

The chain has TRBV6-2 or TRBV6-3 and TRBJ1-6; 7 positions agree with TRBD1. The length of the CDR3 is 14 residues. CDR1 MNHEY and CDR2 SVGEGT come from the germline V gene. Unmatched junction bases numbered 0, after V lost 2 bases and J lost 5 bases. The CDR3 region is CASSYGQDNSPLHF. CDR3 in DNA: TGTGCCAGCAGTTACGGACAGGATAATTCACCCCTCCACTTT.

The gene calls are TRBV11-2 and TRBJ2-5, with TRBD2 matching over 8 bases. CDR3 length equals 16 residues. V gave up 5 bases and J gave up 1 base; unmatched junction bases: 9. CDR1 is SGHAT, CDR2 FQNNGV, per germline. CDR3 coding DNA: TGTGCCAGCAGCCCAATAGCGGGGACTATCCAAGAGACCCAGTACTTC. It codes for CASSPIAGTIQETQYF.

This chain uses TRBV6-5 with TRBJ1-1; D is possibly TRBD1 (5 bases). The V gene's germline CDR1 is MNHEY and CDR2 SVGAGI. This CDR3 comprises 14 residues. V was cut by 7 bases and J by 1 base, with 13 bases left in between. CDR3 nucleotide sequence: TGTGCCAGCAAGTTTCTGGGGGGGAACACTGAAGCTTTCTTT. This sequence encodes CASKFLGGNTEAFF.

The chain uses TRBV6-5 and TRBJ2-5, with a tentative D call TRBD1 (6 bases). CDR1 is MNHEY and CDR2 is SVGAGI in the germline V gene. The CDR3 runs to 15 residues. The ends were cut back, 6 bases at V and 1 base at J, with 15 bases in the middle. The CDR3 coding sequence is TGTGCCAGCAGCCTAAACAGGGTGAGCCAAGAGACCCAGTACTTC. Protein: CASSLNRVSQETQYF.

V and J are TRBV20-1 and TRBJ2-7; 10 nucleotides match TRBD2. V gave up 3 bases and J gave up 3 bases; unmatched junction bases: 11. Looked up from germline, CDR1 is DFQATT and CDR2 is SNEGSKA (reference sequence). This CDR3 region has 16 residues. The DNA of the CDR3 is TGCAGTGCTAGTACCCTAGCGGGAGACCTGGGCTACGAGCAGTACTTC. Translating gives CSASTLAGDLGYEQYF.

This clone appeared a few times. CDR3 sequence: CASSYLRNTEAFF. Written as DNA, the CDR3 is TGTGCCAGCAGTTATCTCAGGAACACTGAAGCTTTCTTT. V gene TRBV6-2 or TRBV6-3 combines with J gene TRBJ1-1; unclear D gene. V was cut by 3 bases and J by 1 base, with 6 bases left in between. The CDR3 extends over 13 amino acids. In germline, CDR1 is MNHEY, CDR2 SVGEGT.

The J gene is TRBJ2-7, the V gene TRBV29-1; 9 bases agree with TRBD2. CDR1 and CDR2 (germline): SQVTM, ANQGSEA. V shed 1 base and J 4 bases; nucleotides not matched to a gene: 2. The CDR3 sequence is 13 residues long. DNA of the CDR3: TGCAGCGTTGAAGGCGGGGGGGGTTACGAGCAGTACTTC. Protein: CSVEGGGGYEQYF.

The chain carries TRBV28 and TRBJ2-7; D is possibly TRBD1 (5 bases). Between the trimmed V and J ends, which lost 6 bases and 2 bases, there was a span of 11 bases. Germline values: CDR1 MDHEN, CDR2 SYDVKM. The CDR3 extends over 13 amino acids. The CDR3 DNA reads TGTGCCAGCAGCCCGAGACAGACCTACGAGCAGTACTTC. Protein: CASSPRQTYEQYF.

The chain uses TRBV18 and TRBJ1-2; 7 nucleotides align to TRBD1. V shed 3 bases and J 8 bases; nucleotides not matched to a gene: 6. The CDR3 loop spans 13 amino acids. Germline lookup yields CDR1 KGHSH and CDR2 LQKENI. The CDR3 coding sequence is TGTGCCAGCTCACCTTCAGGGGGGAACGGCTACACCTTC. Encoded protein: CASSPSGGNGYTF.

V gene TRBV27 combines with J gene TRBJ1-2, with 7 bases matching TRBD1. This CDR3 is built from 14 residues. The V gene end was trimmed by 6 bases and the J gene end by 1 base; junction bases not matched to a gene: 5. Germline V gives CDR1 MNHEY, CDR2 SMNVEV (reference sequence). This chain's CDR3 is CASSYRGSNYGYTF. The CDR3 nucleotides are TGTGCCAGCAGCTACAGGGGTAGTAACTATGGCTACACCTTC.